The rows below give T cell receptor beta chains drawn from one sample of a study of cytomegalovirus exposure and HLA in healthy donors. Sequenced by immunoSEQ multiplex PCR; TCRdb stores in-frame clones only, minus some. The profile covers over 150,000 clones, with 77% appearing a single time and roughly 3.5% taken by the ten largest. The material sequenced was PBMCs. Source of these receptors: a woman aged 55-70 years in good health and CMV-seropositive. Both conserved end residues are part of each CDR3. A D gene is named only where the DNA matches it firmly. The size of a clone is reported for some rows only, either as once, few or many, or as a class for expanded clones.

J gene,clone size,V gene,D gene,CDR3 length,CDR3 protein,CDR3 DNA
TRBJ2-7,.,TRBV27,.,14,CASSTWAGNYEQYF,TGTGCCAGCAGTACGTGGGCAGGGAACTACGAGCAGTACTTC
TRBJ1-6,.,TRBV18,TRBD1,15,CASSSGTGGDSPLHF,TGTGCCAGCTCATCGGGGACAGGCGGCGATTCACCCCTCCACTTT
TRBJ1-4,.,TRBV11-2,TRBD1,17,CASSSSGTGGAREKLFF,TGTGCCAGCAGCTCATCCGGGACAGGGGGCGCTAGGGAAAAACTGTTTTTT
TRBJ1-5,once,TRBV19,TRBD1,17,CASSIAVGTGSNQPQHF,TGTGCCAGTAGTATAGCGGTAGGGACAGGTAGCAATCAGCCCCAGCATTTT
TRBJ2-3,.,TRBV11-2,TRBD1,15,CASSLGDRSTDTQYF,TGTGCCAGCAGCTTAGGGGACAGGAGCACAGATACGCAGTATTTT
TRBJ2-3,few,TRBV19,TRBD2,13,CASKKREADTQYF,TGTGCCAGTAAAAAGCGGGAGGCAGATACGCAGTATTTT
TRBJ1-4,.,TRBV6-5,.,15,CASSYRQGLGEKLFF,TGTGCCAGCAGTTACCGGCAGGGCTTGGGGGAAAAACTGTTTTTT
TRBJ1-4,few,TRBV11-2,TRBD1,14,CASSPTGVGEKLFF,TGTGCCAGCAGCCCCACAGGGGTCGGGGAAAAACTGTTTTTT
TRBJ2-1,.,TRBV5-1,TRBD1,14,CASTVDRGGNEQFF,TGCGCCAGCACGGTGGACAGGGGAGGGAATGAGCAGTTCTTC
TRBJ2-1,.,TRBV2,.,13,CASREGIGGEQFF,TGTGCCAGCAGAGAGGGTATCGGGGGTGAGCAGTTCTTC
TRBJ2-7,few,TRBV4-2,TRBD2,20,CASSRSPGTSGGAYHYEQYF,TGTGCCAGCAGCCGGTCCCCCGGGACTAGCGGGGGGGCCTACCACTACGAGCAGTACTTC
TRBJ2-1,.,TRBV28,TRBD1,17,CASSPATGGRLYNEQFF,TGTGCCAGCAGCCCCGCTACAGGGGGCCGTCTCTACAATGAGCAGTTCTTC
TRBJ1-1,.,TRBV6-4,.,14,CASSRDFNGPEAFF,TGTGCCAGCAGTCGGGATTTTAACGGCCCTGAAGCTTTCTTT
TRBJ2-7,.,TRBV4-2,TRBD2,17,CASSQASGTSNSYEQYF,TGTGCCAGCAGCCAAGCCAGCGGGACTTCAAACTCCTACGAGCAGTACTTC
TRBJ1-2,.,TRBV28,TRBD1,16,CASSRRDRAPVYGYTF,TGTGCCAGCAGCCGCCGGGACAGGGCCCCCGTCTATGGCTACACCTTC
TRBJ1-1,few,TRBV18,.,14,CASSPSSYDTEAFF,TGTGCCAGCTCACCTTCCAGTTATGACACTGAAGCTTTCTTT
TRBJ2-7,.,TRBV7-9,.,12,CATDRMIYEQYF,TGTGCCACCGACAGGATGATCTACGAGCAGTACTTC
TRBJ2-7,.,TRBV6-1,TRBD1,15,CASNIPGQGPYEQYF,TGTGCCAGCAACATACCGGGACAGGGTCCCTACGAGCAGTACTTC
TRBJ1-2,.,TRBV7-2,.,14,CASSPRVSSYGYTF,TGTGCCAGCAGCCCCAGGGTATCATCCTATGGCTACACCTTC
TRBJ2-7,.,TRBV28,.,17,CASSPAIRDTITYEQYF,TGTGCCAGCAGTCCCGCTATCCGGGACACTATCACCTACGAGCAGTACTTC
TRBJ2-2,.,TRBV7-2,.,15,CASSFSGMNTGELFF,TGTGCCAGCAGCTTTAGCGGAATGAACACCGGGGAGCTGTTTTTT
TRBJ2-1,.,TRBV28,TRBD2,15,CASSLWREGINEQFF,TGTGCCAGCAGTTTGTGGCGGGAGGGAATCAATGAGCAGTTCTTC
TRBJ1-2,.,TRBV10-3,.,13,CAIKGYGGHGYTF,TGTGCCATCAAAGGCTACGGGGGGCACGGCTACACCTTC
TRBJ2-2,.,TRBV9,TRBD2,21,CASSVSLGTSGGQRNTGELFF,TGTGCCAGCAGCGTAAGCCTCGGGACTAGCGGGGGCCAAAGGAACACCGGGGAGCTGTTTTTT
TRBJ1-4,.,TRBV6-5,.,15,CASSYLRQTNEKLFF,TGTGCCAGCAGTTATCTTCGACAGACTAATGAAAAACTGTTTTTT
TRBJ2-1,.,TRBV6-5,TRBD1,15,CASRSGQISLNEQFF,TGTGCCAGCAGATCGGGACAGATCTCTTTAAATGAGCAGTTCTTC
TRBJ2-1,.,TRBV10-3,TRBD2,16,CAITSVSGRSYNEQFF,TGTGCCATCACCTCTGTTAGCGGGAGATCTTACAATGAGCAGTTCTTC
TRBJ2-5,.,TRBV19,TRBD2,13,CAVGTSGKETQYF,TGTGCCGTCGGGACTAGCGGAAAAGAGACCCAGTACTTC
TRBJ2-1,.,TRBV28,.,13,CASSLGLYNEQFF,TGTGCCAGCAGTTTAGGACTCTACAATGAGCAGTTCTTC
TRBJ2-7,.,TRBV5-3,.,16,CARSPLNRAEQYEQYF,TGTGCCAGAAGCCCGTTGAATCGAGCGGAGCAATACGAGCAGTACTTC
TRBJ2-5,.,TRBV14,.,16,CASSQRTTFWGETQYF,TGTGCCAGCAGCCAACGGACTACCTTTTGGGGGGAGACCCAGTACTTC
TRBJ2-1,.,TRBV7-2,.,15,CASRGGQSSYNEQFF,TGTGCCAGCAGAGGCGGACAGAGCTCCTACAATGAGCAGTTCTTC
TRBJ2-7,.,TRBV11-2,.,17,CASSLLFGQGTAYEQYF,TGTGCCAGCAGCTTATTGTTCGGCCAGGGGACGGCCTACGAGCAGTACTTC
TRBJ2-1,.,TRBV19,TRBD1,16,CASKGFGQGSYNEQFF,TGTGCCAGTAAGGGCTTCGGACAGGGTTCCTACAATGAGCAGTTCTTC
TRBJ1-2,.,TRBV29-1,.,13,CSGTGTSNYGYTF,TGCAGCGGTACCGGGACTTCTAACTATGGCTACACCTTC
TRBJ1-2,.,TRBV6-5,.,14,CASSYQPTGYGYTF,TGTGCCAGCAGTTACCAACCGACAGGATATGGCTACACCTTC
TRBJ2-7,.,TRBV5-1,TRBD2,15,CASSSTSGRAHEQYF,TGCGCCAGCAGCTCCACTAGCGGGAGGGCCCACGAGCAGTACTTC
TRBJ2-3,.,TRBV5-4,TRBD2,13,CATSSGATDTQYF,TGTGCCACTTCTAGCGGGGCCACAGATACGCAGTATTTT
TRBJ1-2,few,TRBV25-1,.,13,CASRVGKQGGYTF,TGTGCCAGCAGGGTGGGAAAACAGGGTGGCTACACCTTC
TRBJ1-5,.,TRBV19,.,16,CASRDAGGGRNQPQHF,TGTGCCAGTAGGGATGCGGGGGGGGGTCGCAATCAGCCCCAGCATTTT
TRBJ2-1,.,TRBV7-7,TRBD2,15,CASSLGGSIYNEQFF,TGTGCTAGCAGCTTAGGCGGGAGTATTTACAATGAGCAGTTCTTC
TRBJ2-3,few,TRBV12-5,TRBD1,15,CASAQAGGGTDTQYF,TGTGCTAGTGCCCAAGCAGGGGGTGGCACAGATACGCAGTATTTT
TRBJ1-1,.,TRBV2,TRBD1,14,CASHGQGEGAEAFF,TGTGCCAGCCATGGACAGGGGGAGGGGGCTGAAGCTTTCTTT
TRBJ2-6,.,TRBV4-2,.,19,CASSHQDMTGALGANVLTF,TGTGCCAGCAGCCACCAGGATATGACCGGCGCATTGGGGGCCAACGTCCTGACTTTC
TRBJ2-2,.,TRBV4-2,TRBD2,20,CASSQDALAGGLLGTGELFF,TGTGCCAGCAGCCAAGACGCACTAGCGGGGGGGCTATTGGGGACCGGGGAGCTGTTTTTT
TRBJ2-6,.,TRBV29-1,.,14,CSVVGLSGANVLTF,TGCAGCGTTGTAGGACTATCCGGGGCCAACGTCCTGACTTTC
TRBJ2-1,.,TRBV7-8,TRBD2,16,CASSLWGTSPYNEQFF,TGTGCCAGCAGCTTATGGGGGACTAGCCCCTACAATGAGCAGTTCTTC
TRBJ2-3,.,TRBV6-6,.,13,CASSYSGQSGQYF,TGTGCCAGCAGTTACTCTGGACAGTCTGGGCAGTATTTT
TRBJ2-1,.,TRBV18,.,14,CASSHKGQNNEQFF,TGTGCCAGCTCACACAAGGGACAAAACAATGAGCAGTTCTTC
TRBJ2-7,few,TRBV5-8,.,13,CASRGKSRGEQYF,TGTGCCAGTAGGGGGAAATCAAGGGGCGAGCAGTACTTC
TRBJ2-1,.,TRBV4-1,TRBD1,15,CASSQGTGGYNEQFF,TGCGCCAGCAGCCAAGGTACAGGGGGCTACAATGAGCAGTTCTTC
TRBJ2-2,once,TRBV7-6,TRBD1,16,CASTQMQGARTGELFF,TGTGCCAGCACCCAGATGCAGGGGGCGAGAACCGGGGAGCTGTTTTTT
TRBJ1-5,.,TRBV6-1,.,12,CASSQGGQPQHF,TGTGCCAGCAGCCAGGGCGGACAGCCCCAGCATTTT
TRBJ1-1,.,TRBV18,TRBD1,14,CASSQETGGTEAFF,TGTGCCAGCTCACAGGAGACAGGGGGAACTGAAGCTTTCTTT
TRBJ1-5,.,TRBV5-1,.,15,CASDRGSGLHQPQHF,TGCGCCAGCGACCGGGGCTCAGGACTACATCAGCCCCAGCATTTT
TRBJ2-3,.,TRBV7-3,TRBD2,16,CASSSGTSGGWDTQYF,TGTGCCAGCAGCTCCGGGACTAGCGGGGGGTGGGATACGCAGTATTTT
TRBJ1-4,.,TRBV6-6,TRBD1,14,CASSYDRAGEKLFF,TGTGCCAGCAGTTACGACAGGGCGGGTGAAAAACTGTTTTTT
TRBJ1-1,.,TRBV28,TRBD1,12,CASSIPGGEAFF,TGTGCCAGCAGTATACCAGGGGGCGAAGCTTTCTTT
TRBJ2-3,.,TRBV27,TRBD2,15,CASSKGLAGSNTQYF,TGTGCCAGCAGTAAAGGACTAGCGGGGTCAAATACGCAGTATTTT